A selection of T cell receptor beta chains follows, all from one sample in a study of T-cell reconstitution after alpha-beta-depleted transplantation in children. Each CDR3 protein is one row after TCRdb ran MiXCR on the PCR reads. Among nearly 250,000 distinct CDR3 sequences listed, 6.5% to 10% were seen once. The starting material was PBMCs, mostly from graft donor cells, obtained 180 days after TCRalphabeta/CD19-depleted stem cell transplant. The receptors were sampled from a male patient younger than 18 who had a stem cell transplant for acute lymphoblastic leukemia, so the T cells may come from the graft donor. Both conserved end residues are part of each CDR3. The order of the fields is D gene, V gene, clone size, J gene, CDR3 protein, CDR3 DNA. A D gene is named only where the DNA matches it firmly. Clone size is not always given. Where it is, it says once, few, many or a class for expanded clones.

NA	TRBV28	many	TRBJ1-4	CASSTSPSTNEKLFF	TGTGCCAGCAGTACATCCCCGTCAACTAATGAAAAACTGTTTTTT
NA	TRBV7-2	many	TRBJ2-7	CASSSPPGLGKYEQYF	TGTGCCAGCAGCTCCCCGCCGGGGCTAGGGAAGTACGAGCAGTACTTC
NA	TRBV7-6	many	TRBJ1-4	CASSLGHLLFNEKLFF	TGTGCCAGCAGCTTGGGACACCTGCTTTTTAATGAAAAACTGTTTTTT
TRBD1	TRBV5-1	many	TRBJ2-5	CASRQGLEETQYF	TGCGCCAGCAGACAGGGGTTGGAGGAGACCCAGTACTTC
TRBD2	TRBV9	many	TRBJ2-3	CASSASGGSTDTQYF	TGTGCCAGCAGCGCTTCCGGGGGGAGCACAGATACGCAGTATTTT
NA	TRBV15	many	TRBJ1-5	CATSIGQEDQPQHF	TGTGCCACCAGCATTGGACAAGAGGATCAGCCCCAGCATTTT
NA	TRBV29-1	many	TRBJ2-4	CSVEDLGGSRDIQYF	TGCAGCGTTGAAGATCTGGGTGGGAGCAGAGACATTCAGTACTTC
NA	TRBV20-1	few	TRBJ1-5	CSARDRRTVSNQPQHF	TGCAGTGCTAGAGATCGCCGGACGGTAAGCAATCAGCCCCAGCATTTT
NA	TRBV12-3/TRBV12-4	many	TRBJ1-2	CASSPEAGSFYGYTF	TGTGCCAGCAGCCCCGAGGCAGGTTCGTTCTATGGCTACACCTTC
NA	TRBV28	many	TRBJ2-5	CASSLGRLEETQYF	TGTGCCAGCAGTTTAGGGAGATTGGAAGAGACCCAGTACTTC
NA	TRBV28	many	TRBJ2-3	CASSLPGADTQYF	TGTGCCAGCAGCCTCCCGGGGGCAGATACGCAGTATTTT
TRBD2	TRBV7-6	many	TRBJ2-1	CASSFGGLAGKYEQFF	TGTGCCAGCAGCTTTGGGGGACTAGCGGGAAAGTATGAGCAGTTCTTC
NA	TRBV7-2	many	TRBJ1-2	CASSPTGGMGYGYTF	TGTGCCAGCAGCCCCACGGGGGGGATGGGCTATGGCTACACCTTC
NA	TRBV4-3	many	TRBJ2-7	CASSAGQLSYEQYF	TGCGCCAGCAGCGCAGGACAGCTCTCCTACGAGCAGTACTTC
TRBD1	TRBV28	many	TRBJ2-7	CASSPRQGAGAYEQYF	TGTGCCAGCAGTCCACGCCAGGGGGCTGGAGCGTACGAGCAGTACTTC
NA	TRBV12-3/TRBV12-4	many	TRBJ2-5	CASSLGKGNLQETQYF	TGTGCCAGCAGTTTAGGGAAGGGTAACCTCCAAGAGACCCAGTACTTC
NA	TRBV19	many	TRBJ1-4	CASSTGQRTNEKLFF	TGTGCCAGTAGTACAGGACAGCGTACTAATGAAAAACTGTTTTTT
NA	TRBV10-3	many	TRBJ1-1	CAISGYGGTEAFF	TGTGCCATCAGTGGGTACGGGGGAACTGAAGCTTTCTTT
NA	TRBV20-1	NA	TRBJ2-1	CSACRQLGGPSNEQFF	TGCAGTGCTTGTAGGCAACTCGGGGGGCCCTCCAATGAGCAGTTCTTC
NA	TRBV12-3/TRBV12-4	many	TRBJ2-2	CASSLSSVAGELFF	TGTGCCAGCAGTTTATCTAGCGTCGCCGGGGAGCTGTTTTTT
TRBD2	TRBV20-1	many	TRBJ2-1	CSARDRGRAGTEQFF	TGCAGTGCTAGAGATCGCGGGAGGGCGGGCACTGAGCAGTTCTTC
NA	TRBV20-1	many	TRBJ2-5	CSAGTGRGQYF	TGCAGTGCTGGGACCGGGCGAGGACAGTACTTC
TRBD2	TRBV6-5	many	TRBJ2-2	CASSYSSGTSATGELFF	TGTGCCAGCAGTTACTCCTCCGGGACTAGCGCGACCGGGGAGCTGTTTTTT
NA	TRBV29-1	many	TRBJ2-2	CSVEGQANTGELFF	TGCAGCGTTGAGGGGCAGGCGAACACCGGGGAGCTGTTTTTT
NA	TRBV7-6	many	TRBJ1-6	CASSLFGSPLHF	TGTGCCAGCAGCTTATTTGGATCACCCCTCCACTTT
TRBD2	TRBV7-2	NA	TRBJ2-5	CASSLAGLAETQYF	TGTGCCAGCAGCTTAGCGGGACTAGCAGAGACCCAGTACTTC
NA	TRBV12-2	many	TRBJ2-7	CASRSLPRRGYEQYF	TGTGCAAGTCGCTCCTTACCCCGGCGGGGGTACGAGCAGTACTTC
NA	TRBV11-3	many	TRBJ2-3	CASRGQPTDTQYF	TGTGCCAGCAGAGGACAGCCCACAGATACGCAGTATTTT
TRBD2	TRBV6-4	NA	TRBJ2-7	CASSDGGLAGKTYEQYF	TGTGCCAGCAGTGACGGGGGACTAGCGGGGAAGACCTACGAGCAGTACTTC
NA	TRBV5-1	many	TRBJ2-6	CASHWGASSGANVLTF	TGCGCCAGCCATTGGGGTGCGAGCTCTGGGGCCAACGTCCTGACTTTC
NA	TRBV5-1	many	TRBJ1-2	CASSSDRTTNYGYTF	TGCGCCAGCAGCTCAGACAGGACAACTAACTATGGCTACACCTTC
TRBD1	TRBV24-1	many	TRBJ1-2	CATSRQGVAGYTF	TGTGCCACCAGCCGACAGGGGGTTGCTGGCTACACCTTC
NA	TRBV27	many	TRBJ2-7	CASSPAGQPYEQYF	TGTGCCAGCAGTCCGGCGGGACAACCATACGAGCAGTACTTC
TRBD2	TRBV4-3	many	TRBJ2-7	CASSQDVTSGVEQYF	TGCGCCAGCAGCCAAGATGTGACTAGCGGGGTCGAGCAGTACTTC
NA	TRBV11-2	few	TRBJ2-3	CASSLDPGRSTDTQYF	TGTGCCAGCAGCTTAGATCCGGGGCGTAGCACAGATACGCAGTATTTT
TRBD2	TRBV5-1	many	TRBJ2-2	CASSRLAGDTGELFF	TGCGCCAGCAGTCGACTAGCGGGAGATACCGGGGAGCTGTTTTTT
TRBD1	TRBV11-2	many	TRBJ2-1	CASSLTGGILNEQFF	TGTGCCAGCAGCTTGACAGGGGGAATCCTCAATGAGCAGTTCTTC
TRBD2	TRBV5-1	many	TRBJ2-5	CASSPGLAGRKTQYF	TGCGCCAGCAGCCCTGGGTTAGCGGGGAGGAAGACCCAGTACTTC
NA	TRBV5-6	few	TRBJ1-6	CASSPTPSNSPLHF	TGTGCCAGCAGCCCTACCCCCTCGAATTCACCCCTCCACTTT
NA	TRBV12-3/TRBV12-4	many	TRBJ1-6	CASRLDLGDSPLHF	TGTGCCAGCAGGCTCGACTTGGGGGATTCACCCCTCCACTTT
TRBD2	TRBV18	NA	TRBJ2-3	CASSPDRTSKDTQYF	TGTGCCAGCTCACCAGACAGGACTAGCAAAGATACGCAGTATTTT
TRBD1	TRBV5-1	few	TRBJ2-7	CASSTPGQYEQYF	TGCGCCAGCAGCACACCGGGACAGTACGAGCAGTACTTC
TRBD2	TRBV20-1	NA	TRBJ2-5	CSASPGLAGGETQYF	TGCAGTGCTAGTCCGGGACTAGCGGGGGGGGAGACCCAGTACTTC
TRBD1	TRBV20-1	many	TRBJ1-1	CSAGTANTEAFF	TGCAGTGCTGGGACAGCGAACACTGAAGCTTTCTTT